This entry lists 26 T cell receptor beta chains sequenced from one sample in a study of Graves' ophthalmopathy and Graves' hyperthyroidism. The TCR beta CDR3 regions underwent amplification from RNA transcripts. The workflow started with a first-round RT-PCR run with HTBI primers and then moved on to a second-round multiplex PCR. TCRdb reanalysed the multiplex PCR reads using MiXCR and keeps one entry per CDR3 protein. The sample records about 23,000 distinct CDR3 sequences, approximately 48% being singletons. The specimen sequenced was peripheral blood. The receptors shown here come from an adult woman with stable Graves' hyperthyroidism.

The chain joins TRBV12-3 or TRBV12-4 to TRBJ2-7, with D maybe TRBD2 (7 bases). V was shortened by 1 base and J by 12 bases, with 13 bases between the two germline ends. The CDR3 extends over 12 amino acids. This CDR3 reads CASSLGWGGPYF. The CDR3 DNA sequence: TGTGCCAGCAGTTTAGGGTGGGGGGGCCCGTACTTC.

This clonotype was seen ten or more times. This chain connects TRBV3-1 to TRBJ2-1; 14 nucleotides agree with TRBD2. The CDR3 loop spans 17 amino acids. CDR1 is LGHDT, CDR2 YNNKEL, per germline (reference sequence). J lost 5 bases, V lost 4 bases, and 7 bases had no gene match. In DNA, the CDR3 is TGTGCCAGCAGCCCGGGACTAGCGGGAGTAGTGGACAATGAGCAGTTCTTC. It specifies CASSPGLAGVVDNEQFF.

This clonotype was seen just once. The V and J genes are TRBV27 and TRBJ2-7; TRBD2 matches at 8 bases. The CDR3 spans 15 residues. Germline CDR1 is MNHEY and CDR2 is SMNVEV (reference sequence). V lost 6 bases, J lost 5 bases, and 12 bases stayed unmatched. The CDR3 DNA reads TGTGCCAGCAGACCTGGGCTAGCGGGTTCCAACGAGCAGTACTTC. Protein sequence: CASRPGLAGSNEQYF.

The chain couples TRBV19 to TRBJ1-2, with TRBD1 identical over 10 bases. V lost 6 bases to trimming and J lost 7 bases; unmatched junction nucleotides: 5. Germline V lookup: CDR1 LNHDA, CDR2 SQIVND (reference sequence). The CDR3 runs to 13 residues. The CDR3 region is CASSDRGRRGYTF. CDR3 bases: TGTGCCAGTAGCGACAGGGGGCGACGTGGCTACACCTTC. Using reference TRBV19 and TRBJ1-2 for the parts outside the CDR3, the full variable domain is DGGITQSPKYLFRKEGQNVTLSCEQNLNHDAMYWYRQDPGQGLRLIYYSQIVNDFQKGDIAEGYSVSREKKESFPLTVTSAQKNPTAFYLCASSDRGRRGYTFGSGTRLTVV.

This clonotype has a handful of counts. The genes are TRBV30 and TRBJ2-7; 9 positions agree with TRBD1. The trim removed 3 bases at V and 5 bases at J, leaving 23 bases unmatched. The V gene's germline CDR1 is GTSNPN and CDR2 SVGIG (reference sequence). The CDR3 length is 19 residues. The CDR3 sequence is CAWSNIKDFPGQGHDEQYF. For the CDR3, the DNA is TGTGCCTGGAGCAATATAAAAGACTTCCCGGGACAGGGCCATGACGAGCAGTACTTC.

This clonotype qualifies as medium-sized. The chain carries TRBV20-1 and TRBJ2-1; 7 bases match TRBD2. From germline, CDR1 is DFQATT and CDR2 SNEGSKA (reference sequence). Trimming removed 4 bases from V and 7 bases from J; junction bases left unmatched: 13. This CDR3 has 15 residues. CDR3 loop: CSAKFGTTRRNEQFF. The DNA for the CDR3 is TGCAGTGCTAAATTCGGGACTACCAGGCGGAATGAGCAGTTCTTC.

The V gene is TRBV6-1, the J gene TRBJ1-3; tentative D call: TRBD1 (5 bases). The CDR3 is 12 amino acids. The V end was cut by 6 bases, the J end by 7 bases, with 10 bases between. Germline CDR1 MNHNS, CDR2 SASEGT. This chain's CDR3 is CASRPQGNTIYF. The CDR3 DNA follows: TGTGCCAGCAGGCCTCAGGGTAACACCATATATTTT.

V and J are TRBV19 and TRBJ1-6; 9 bases line up with TRBD1. The CDR3 totals 14 residues. After removal of 5 bases from V and 7 bases from J, the junction contained 3 bases not matched to a gene. Germline loops: CDR1 LNHDA, CDR2 SQIVND (reference sequence). As DNA, the CDR3 is TGTGCCAGTAGTGGACAGGGGCAAAATTCACCCCTCCACTTT. It codes for CASSGQGQNSPLHF.

Ten or more counts support this clonotype. The rearrangement uses TRBV19 and TRBJ1-1, with D perhaps TRBD1 (5 bases). CDR1 and CDR2 (germline): LNHDA, SQIVND (reference sequence). The V gene lost 6 bases and the J gene lost 3 bases, with 11 bases spanning the gap. The CDR3 is 13 amino acids. CDR3 DNA sequence: TGTGCCAGTAGATCAGGGAAGGACACTGAAGCTTTCTTT. Translation: CASRSGKDTEAFF. The full variable domain, completed using reference TRBV19 and TRBJ1-1, is DGGITQSPKYLFRKEGQNVTLSCEQNLNHDAMYWYRQDPGQGLRLIYYSQIVNDFQKGDIAEGYSVSREKKESFPLTVTSAQKNPTAFYLCASRSGKDTEAFFGQGTRLTVV.

CDR3 loop: CASSLGGRRGDSEAFF. CDR3 in DNA: TGTGCCAGCAGCTTAGGGGGGAGGAGGGGGGACTCTGAAGCTTTCTTT. The chain links TRBV7-9 to TRBJ1-1; D might be TRBD1 (6 bases). The V end was cut by 1 base, the J end by 6 bases, with 18 bases between. Germline V gene data show CDR1 as SEHNR and CDR2 as FQNEAQ (reference sequence). The CDR3 length is 16 residues.

This clonotype was observed many times. Its ends do not fully match the called genes, so a read error is possible. The chain joins TRBV29-1 to TRBJ2-5; D gene ambiguous. The germline gives CDR1 SQVTM, CDR2 ANQGSEA. CDR3 length equals 14 residues. The CDR3 protein is CGVDSQQLKETQYF. Written as DNA, the CDR3 is TGCGGCGTTGATAGCCAGCAACTCAAGGAGACCCAGTACTTC. The whole variable domain, remainder taken from reference TRBV29-1 and TRBJ2-5, is SAVISQKPSRDICQRGTSLTIQCQVDSQVTMMFWYRQQPGQSLTLIATANQGSEATYESGFVIDKFPISRPNLTFSTLTVSNMSPEDSSIYLCGVDSQQLKETQYFGPGTRLLVL.

This clonotype occurred many times. The rearrangement uses TRBV3-1 and TRBJ2-5; 7 bases fit TRBD1. Germline values: CDR1 LGHDT, CDR2 YNNKEL (reference sequence). J was trimmed by 1 base and V by 4 bases; bases with no gene match: 6. This CDR3 has 15 residues. Here the CDR3 reads CASSPKGDSQETQYF. Written as DNA, the CDR3 is TGTGCCAGCAGCCCGAAGGGGGACAGCCAAGAGACCCAGTACTTC.

This clonotype was recorded many times. The rearrangement uses TRBV20-1 and TRBJ1-1, with 9 bases lining up with TRBD1. CDR1 and CDR2 from the germline V gene are DFQATT and SNEGSKA (reference sequence). The V segment lost 6 bases and the J segment 4 bases; nucleotides outside the gene matches: 12. The CDR3 is 15 amino acids. The chain's CDR3 is CSARAPGTGTTEAFF. CDR3 coding DNA: TGCAGTGCACGGGCACCCGGGACAGGGACCACTGAAGCTTTCTTT.

This chain connects TRBV6-1 to TRBJ2-3; 12 nucleotides align to TRBD2. The CDR3 has 16 amino acids. Germline loops: CDR1 MNHNS, CDR2 SASEGT. The ends lost 3 bases at V and 5 bases at J; junction bases unmatched: 6. CDR3 sequence (DNA): TGTGCCAGCAGTGAGACTAGCGGGAGTAGGGGAGATACGCAGTATTTT. It encodes CASSETSGSRGDTQYF.

This clonotype rates as medium-sized. The chain joins TRBV7-3 to TRBJ2-7; 7 positions agree with TRBD2. The CDR3 has 15 residues. V trimming: 2 bases; J trimming: 0 bases; junction bases outside the gene matches: 4. CDR1 is SGHTA and CDR2 is FQGTGA in the germline V gene. The CDR3 protein is CASSLLAESSYEQYF. CDR3 nucleotides: TGTGCCAGCAGCTTACTAGCGGAGAGCTCCTACGAGCAGTACTTC.

The rearrangement uses TRBV7-9 and TRBJ2-4; D not certain. Germline CDR1 and CDR2: SEHNR and FQNEAQ (reference sequence). Deletions cut 1 base from V and 0 bases from J, with 4 bases between. The CDR3 loop spans 14 amino acids. The CDR3 bases are TGTGCCAGCAGCTTAGGGGTAGCCAAAAACATTCAGTACTTC. Protein: CASSLGVAKNIQYF.

This clonotype was recorded many times. This sequence joins TRBV27 and TRBJ2-7; TRBD1 is a possible D gene (6 bases). The germline gives CDR1 MNHEY, CDR2 SMNVEV (reference sequence). The length of the CDR3 is 14 residues. Trimming shortened V by 5 bases and J by 3 bases, and 14 bases separated the two germline ends. The CDR3 DNA is TGTGCCAGCAGTGCTTCAGGGGCCAACTACGAGCAGTACTTC. Its protein product is CASSASGANYEQYF.

This chain joins TRBV12-3 or TRBV12-4 and TRBJ1-2, with unresolved D. The CDR3 consists of 15 residues. Trimming left V 9 bases short and J 7 bases short, with 24 bases between. CDR3 residues: CARSLGFVGVGGYTF. The CDR3 nucleotides are TGTGCCAGAAGCTTAGGATTTGTGGGCGTCGGTGGCTACACCTTC.

At least ten counts were recorded for this clonotype. V usage is TRBV30 and J usage is TRBJ1-4; no clear D gene. V was trimmed by 4 bases and J by 8 bases, leaving 14 bases between them. Germline CDR1 and CDR2: GTSNPN and SVGIG (reference sequence). The CDR3 loop spans 13 amino acids. In nucleotides, the CDR3 is TGTGCCTGGAAGCACAGTGCTCTGGAAAAACTGTTTTTT. It yields the protein CAWKHSALEKLFF.

The CDR3, as DNA: TGTGCCAGCAGCTTAACGGGACAGAACACAGATACGCAGTATTTT. Residues: CASSLTGQNTDTQYF. The chain carries TRBV7-3 and TRBJ2-3; 7 bases align to TRBD1. The CDR3 runs to 15 residues. Germline CDR1 SGHTA, CDR2 FQGTGA. V trimming: 0 bases; J trimming: 2 bases; junction bases outside the gene matches: 2.

Note on this clonotype: The CDR3 end shows no conserved phenylalanine or tryptophan, and so a read error is likely. The rearrangement uses TRBV10-3 and TRBJ2-3; no clear D gene. Germline CDR1 is ENHRY and CDR2 is SYGVKD. Trimming removed 0 bases at V and 4 bases at J, with 2 bases between. This CDR3 has 12 residues. CDR3 amino acids: CAISESADTQYS. The CDR3 bases are TGTGCCATCAGTGAGTCAGCAGATACGCAGTATTCT.

This clonotype was seen a handful of times. The J gene is TRBJ2-2, the V gene TRBV9, with D perhaps matching TRBD2 (5 bases). The CDR3 has 15 residues. Trimming took 4 bases from V and 7 from J, leaving 17 bases between them. Per the germline V gene, CDR1 is SGDLS and CDR2 is YYNGEE. The CDR3 coding sequence is TGTGCCAGCAGCCCCATTGAGGGTCTCGGCGGGGAGCTGTTTTTT. Its protein product is CASSPIEGLGGELFF.

CDR3 in DNA: TGCAGTGCTAGAGGACAGGGTGATTTAAATGAGCAGTTCTTC. It encodes CSARGQGDLNEQFF. The chain uses TRBV20-1 and TRBJ2-1, with 7 bases aligning to TRBD1. J gave up 7 bases and V 1 base, and 7 bases lay outside the gene matches. The CDR3 is made up of 14 amino acids. Germline V lookup: CDR1 DFQATT, CDR2 SNEGSKA (reference sequence).

The genes are TRBV7-2 and TRBJ2-7; 7 bases are shared with TRBD1. Unmatched junction bases numbered 11, after V lost 5 bases and J lost 7 bases. The CDR3 spans 14 residues. The germline V gene encodes CDR1 SGHTA and CDR2 FQGNSA. The CDR3 reads CASSTGQSSIEQYF. The CDR3 DNA is TGTGCCAGCAGCACGGGACAGTCAAGCATTGAGCAGTACTTC.

The table lists this clonotype with a count of one. The genes are TRBV6-6 and TRBJ2-2; 10 bases map to TRBD1. The germline gives CDR1 MNHNY, CDR2 SVGAGI (reference sequence). The CDR3 is made up of 19 amino acids. The V and J ends lost 5 bases and 0 bases, in that order; junction bases with no gene match: 12. This CDR3 is CASSRKTGTGAANTGELFF. The CDR3, as DNA: TGTGCCAGCAGTCGCAAAACCGGGACAGGGGCGGCGAACACCGGGGAGCTGTTTTTT.

The V call is TRBV19, the J call TRBJ2-7; tentative D call: TRBD1 (5 bases). Germline lookup yields CDR1 LNHDA and CDR2 SQIVND (reference sequence). The length of the CDR3 is 14 residues. Trimming took off 7 bases at V and 1 base at J, with 14 bases between the two ends. This CDR3 is CASKTTGSSYEQYF. The DNA of the CDR3 is TGTGCCAGTAAAACCACAGGCTCGTCCTACGAGCAGTACTTC.